The 15 T cell receptor beta chains below come from one sample, sequenced in a study of OX40 agonist ivuxolimab in advanced cancers. TCRdb's table, derived via immunoSEQ multiplex PCR, lists solely in-frame clones and lacks some. The sample carries about 130,000 clones, around nine tenths recorded once. Source: CD4+ or CD8+ T cells sorted from blood, taken in a trial of the OX40 agonist ivuxolimab. The receptors shown here come from an adult with an advanced solid tumor such as melanoma, head and neck, liver or kidney cancer.

A few counts support this clone. The J gene is TRBJ2-1, the V gene TRBV28, with D maybe TRBD2 (6 bases). The CDR3 loop spans 16 amino acids. Trimming left V 3 bases short and J 3 bases short, with 15 bases between. In germline, CDR1 is MDHEN, CDR2 SYDVKM. The CDR3 DNA sequence: TGTGCCAGCAGTTTGGGGGTGGAGGGTATCTACAATGAGCAGTTCTTC. It translates to CASSLGVEGIYNEQFF.

The rearrangement links TRBV25-1 to TRBJ1-5; no reliable D call. Trimming cost V 8 bases and J 5 bases, with 13 bases left between them. The length of the CDR3 is 13 residues. Germline V gene lookup returns CDR1 MGHDK and CDR2 SYGVNS. The CDR3: CASYLASDQPQHF. DNA for the CDR3: TGTGCCAGCTACCTAGCGAGCGATCAGCCCCAGCATTTT.

Here the CDR3 reads CASSLELNMNTEAFF. The CDR3 DNA reads as TGTGCCAGCAGCTTAGAACTAAACATGAACACTGAAGCTTTCTTT. The chain joins TRBV7-9 to TRBJ1-1; D gene uncertain. There are 15 residues in the CDR3. V dropped 1 base and J dropped 0 bases, with 9 bases sitting between them. In germline, CDR1 is SEHNR, CDR2 FQNEAQ (reference sequence).

This clone came up a few times. The DNA of the CDR3 is TGCGCCAGCCTAACAGTGCCCCTTTGGTACGAGCAGTACTTC. This gives the protein CASLTVPLWYEQYF. The chain carries TRBV10-1 and TRBJ2-7; no definite D call. V lost 8 bases to trimming and J lost 4 bases, with 18 bases between them. The germline gives CDR1 WNHNN, CDR2 SYGVQD (reference sequence). The CDR3 runs 14 residues.

The V gene is TRBV5-1, the J gene TRBJ1-3, with a weak D call TRBD1 (5 bases). The CDR3 loop spans 17 amino acids. Germline assignment: CDR1 SGHRS and CDR2 YFSETQ. V lost 4 bases to trimming and J lost 0 bases, with 17 bases between them. This CDR3 is CASSLSPVRASGNTIYF. In DNA form, the CDR3 reads TGCGCCAGCAGCCTATCCCCGGTCAGGGCCTCTGGAAACACCATATATTTT. The full variable domain, rest sourced from reference TRBV5-1 and TRBJ1-3, is KAGVTQTPRYLIKTRGQQVTLSCSPISGHRSVSWYQQTPGQGLQFLFEYFSETQRNKGNFPGRFSGRQFSNSRSEMNVSTLELGDSALYLCASSLSPVRASGNTIYFGEGSWLTVV.

The gene calls are TRBV18 and TRBJ1-3, with D uncertain. This CDR3 comprises 15 residues. Germline-derived CDR1 and CDR2 are KGHSH and LQKENI. V dropped 3 bases and J dropped 0 bases, with 9 bases sitting between them. The chain's CDR3 is CASSPSHTSGNTIYF. For the CDR3, the DNA is TGTGCCAGCTCACCCTCGCATACCTCTGGAAACACCATATATTTT. Based on the CDR3 plus reference TRBV18 and TRBJ1-3, the full variable domain is NAGVMQNPRHLVRRRGQEARLRCSPMKGHSHVYWYRQLPEEGLKFMVYLQKENIIDESGMPKERFSAEFPKEGPSILRIQQVVRGDSAAYFCASSPSHTSGNTIYFGEGSWLTVV.

The chain carries TRBV29-1 and TRBJ2-2; 10 nucleotides line up with TRBD1. The CDR3 covers 14 residues. Germline CDR1 reads SQVTM; CDR2 reads ANQGSEA. The trim removed 7 bases at V and 6 bases at J, leaving 8 bases unmatched. Here the CDR3 reads CSGGTGESAGELFF. DNA for the CDR3: TGCAGCGGGGGGACAGGGGAAAGTGCCGGGGAGCTGTTTTTT.

The V call is TRBV28, the J call TRBJ2-7; possibly TRBD1 for D (5 bases). The germline CDR1 and CDR2 sequences are MDHEN and SYDVKM. Trimming removed 6 bases from V and 4 bases from J, with 25 bases in between. This CDR3 comprises 17 residues. The CDR3 protein is CASSYLEGALSIYEQYF. In nucleotides, the CDR3 is TGTGCCAGCAGCTACCTCGAAGGGGCCCTTTCCATTTACGAGCAGTACTTC.

The chain couples TRBV28 to TRBJ2-5; D unclear. V lost 3 bases, J lost 1 base, and 12 bases lay in between. The CDR3 spans 15 residues. Germline CDR1 and CDR2: MDHEN and SYDVKM. CDR3 nucleotides: TGTGCCAGCAGTTTGGTCCAGACCCCCCAAGAGACCCAGTACTTC. It codes for CASSLVQTPQETQYF.

The gene calls are TRBV19 and TRBJ2-1; 14 bases line up with TRBD2. The J segment lost 4 bases and the V segment lost 6 bases, leaving 5 bases of the junction unmatched. The germline V gene encodes CDR1 LNHDA and CDR2 SQIVND (reference sequence). This CDR3 has 16 amino acids. As DNA, the CDR3 is TGTGCCAGTAGCACCGGGACTAGCGGGGGATACAATGAGCAGTTCTTC. Encoded protein: CASSTGTSGGYNEQFF. Supplemented by reference TRBV19 and TRBJ2-1, the full variable domain reads DGGITQSPKYLFRKEGQNVTLSCEQNLNHDAMYWYRQDPGQGLRLIYYSQIVNDFQKGDIAEGYSVSREKKESFPLTVTSAQKNPTAFYLCASSTGTSGGYNEQFFGPGTRLTVL.

The chain joins TRBV5-5 to TRBJ2-6; D possibly corresponds to TRBD1 (6 bases). Germline V CDR1 and CDR2: SGHKS, YYEKEE (reference sequence). V lost 3 bases and J lost 0, with 10 bases in between. CDR3 length: 16 residues. CDR3 sequence: CASSSGHPSGANVLTF. DNA of the CDR3: TGTGCCAGCAGCTCGGGACACCCCTCTGGGGCCAACGTCCTGACTTTC. Using reference TRBV5-5 and TRBJ2-6 for the parts outside the CDR3, the full variable domain is DAGVTQSPTHLIKTRGQQVTLRCSPISGHKSVSWYQQVLGQGPQFIFQYYEKEERGRGNFPDRFSARQFPNYSSELNVNALLLGDSALYLCASSSGHPSGANVLTFGAGSRLTVL.

The rearrangement uses TRBV19 and TRBJ1-2; tentatively, D is TRBD1 (5 bases). V dropped 2 bases and J dropped 6 bases, with 16 bases sitting between them. The CDR3 sequence is 15 residues long. Germline CDR1 and CDR2: LNHDA and SQIVND (reference sequence). The CDR3 region has the DNA TGTGCCAGTAGTATACCGGGACCCACTAGGGATGGCTACACCTTC. This encodes CASSIPGPTRDGYTF.

This clone appeared once. This rearrangement joins TRBV9 to TRBJ2-3; D is unclear. This CDR3 comprises 14 residues. Between the trimmed V and J ends, which lost 0 bases and 3 bases, there was a span of 8 bases. The V gene's germline CDR1 is SGDLS and CDR2 YYNGEE. CDR3 protein: CASSVVGVTDTQYF. DNA of the CDR3: TGTGCCAGCAGCGTAGTAGGAGTAACAGATACGCAGTATTTT.

The rearrangement uses TRBV27 and TRBJ2-7; perhaps TRBD2 as D (6 bases). Germline V CDR1 and CDR2: MNHEY, SMNVEV (reference sequence). The length of the CDR3 is 15 residues. The germline V and J ends were trimmed by 5 bases and 2 bases, with 16 bases remaining between them. CDR3 DNA sequence: TGTGCCAGCAGTCCCGCCGGGACTTCGGCCTACGAGCAGTACTTC. Translating it yields CASSPAGTSAYEQYF.

The chain recombines TRBV19 with TRBJ1-4; D unclear. The CDR3 loop spans 15 amino acids. V lost 7 bases and J lost 0, with 12 bases in between. Germline loops: CDR1 LNHDA, CDR2 SQIVND (reference sequence). CDR3 nucleotide sequence: TGTGCCAGTAATGACAACCGTTCAACTAATGAAAAACTGTTTTTT. This gives the protein CASNDNRSTNEKLFF.